This T cell receptor (beta chain) was profiled in a study of T-cell memory formation after mild COVID-19. This clonotype turned up a few times. Its target is not known. The CDR3 covers 15 residues. Trimming left V 3 bases short and J 0 bases short, with 10 bases between. Germline V gives CDR1 ENHRY, CDR2 SYGVKD. Findings of the study overall: The main location of contracting CD4+ clones was CM and EM, and that of contracting CD8+ clones was EMRA. Pre-infection memory held some responding clones, suggesting pre-existing cross-reactive T cells responded. Later expanders leaned CD4+, whereas clones that contracted between day 15 and 85 were balanced CD4/CD8. Clonal second-wave expansions that peaked on day 37 had unconfirmed SARS-CoV-2 specificity.

TCRdb fed the 5' RACE reads into MiXCR, producing one record per CDR3 protein. The table includes 580,000 or so distinct CDR3 sequences, 17% detected once. The V call is TRBV10-3, the J call TRBJ2-3; D is unresolved. Sequencing was done on a sample of PBMCs or a T cell subset sorted from them (not recorded which). This TCR was recovered from an adult woman who had mild COVID-19 (a few samples of this study predate the infection). Cell type and time point are not known. The CDR3 protein is CAISETEISTDTQYF. The DNA of the CDR3 is TGTGCCATCAGTGAAACAGAGATTAGCACAGATACGCAGTATTTT.